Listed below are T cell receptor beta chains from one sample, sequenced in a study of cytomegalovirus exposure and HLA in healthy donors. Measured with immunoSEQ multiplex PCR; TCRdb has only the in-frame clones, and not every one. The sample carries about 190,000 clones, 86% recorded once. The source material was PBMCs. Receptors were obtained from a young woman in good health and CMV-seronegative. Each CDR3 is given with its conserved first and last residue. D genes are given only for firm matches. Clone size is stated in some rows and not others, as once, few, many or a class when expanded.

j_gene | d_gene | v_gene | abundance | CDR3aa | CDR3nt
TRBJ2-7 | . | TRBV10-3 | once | CAISGSYEQYF | TGTGCCATCAGTGGGAGCTACGAGCAGTACTTC
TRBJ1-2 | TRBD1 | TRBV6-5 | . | CASSSDRGIYGYTF | TGTGCCAGCAGTTCCGACAGGGGGATCTATGGCTACACCTTC
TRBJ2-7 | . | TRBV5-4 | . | CASSLHGYEQYF | TGTGCCAGCAGCTTGCACGGCTACGAGCAGTACTTC
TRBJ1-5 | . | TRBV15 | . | CATSRVFVRSGNQPQHF | TGTGCCACCAGCAGAGTTTTTGTGAGGTCAGGGAATCAGCCCCAGCATTTT
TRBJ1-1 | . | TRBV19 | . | CASSTRQSLLNTEAFF | TGTGCCAGTAGTACTAGACAGTCTCTACTGAACACTGAAGCTTTCTTT
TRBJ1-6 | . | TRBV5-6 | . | CASSLTSSYNSPLHF | TGTGCCAGCAGCTTGACGAGCTCCTATAATTCACCCCTCCACTTT
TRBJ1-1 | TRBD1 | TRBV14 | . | CASSLTGGAWRKVGTEAFF | TGTGCCAGCAGCCTTACAGGGGGCGCATGGAGAAAGGTAGGCACTGAAGCTTTCTTT
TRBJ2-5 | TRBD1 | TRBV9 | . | CASSALGQEVETQYF | TGTGCCAGCAGCGCCCTCGGACAGGAGGTGGAGACCCAGTACTTC
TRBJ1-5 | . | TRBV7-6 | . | CASSLAAGFGNQPQHF | TGTGCCAGCAGCTTAGCGGCGGGGTTCGGGAATCAGCCCCAGCATTTT
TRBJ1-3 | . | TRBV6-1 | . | CASSEVPVLSGNTIYF | TGTGCCAGCAGTGAAGTGCCGGTACTCTCTGGAAACACCATATATTTT
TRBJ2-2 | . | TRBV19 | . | CASYPQGPTGELFF | TGTGCCAGTTACCCACAGGGCCCCACCGGGGAGCTGTTTTTT
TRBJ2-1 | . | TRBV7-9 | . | CASSLSDEQFF | TGTGCCAGCAGCCTATCCGATGAGCAGTTCTTC
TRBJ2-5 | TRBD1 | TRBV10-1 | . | CASSDTGGRETQYF | TGCGCCAGCAGCGATACAGGGGGTCGGGAGACCCAGTACTTC
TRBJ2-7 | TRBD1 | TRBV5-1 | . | CASSFAPGQGYDEQYF | TGCGCCAGCAGCTTCGCACCGGGACAGGGGTATGACGAGCAGTACTTC
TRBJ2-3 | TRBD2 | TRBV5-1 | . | CASFGTTTDTQYF | TGCGCCAGTTTCGGGACTACGACAGATACGCAGTATTTT
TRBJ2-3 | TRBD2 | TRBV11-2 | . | CASSNSGTSGTDTQYF | TGTGCCAGCAGCAACTCCGGGACTAGCGGGACAGATACGCAGTATTTT
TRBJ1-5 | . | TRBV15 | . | CATSRGYSSNQPQHF | TGTGCCACCAGCAGAGGTTACAGTAGCAATCAGCCCCAGCATTTT
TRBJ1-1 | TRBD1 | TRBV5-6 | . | CASSFLDRDHTEAFF | TGTGCCAGCAGCTTTCTGGACAGGGATCACACTGAAGCTTTCTTT
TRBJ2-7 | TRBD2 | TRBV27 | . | CASSPGGGSLYEQYF | TGTGCCAGCAGCCCCGGGGGGGGGTCCCTCTACGAGCAGTACTTC
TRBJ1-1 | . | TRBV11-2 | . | CASSLDPGGVSEAFF | TGTGCCAGCAGCTTAGATCCGGGAGGGGTGTCTGAAGCTTTCTTT
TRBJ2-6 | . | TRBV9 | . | CASSVLGAGANVLTF | TGTGCCAGCAGCGTACTGGGGGCCGGGGCCAACGTCCTGACTTTC
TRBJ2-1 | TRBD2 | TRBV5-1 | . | CASSSTSGGAVEQFF | TGCGCCAGCAGCTCCACTAGCGGGGGGGCAGTTGAGCAGTTCTTC
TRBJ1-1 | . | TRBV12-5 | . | CASGLVWATEAFF | TGTGCTAGTGGTTTGGTATGGGCCACTGAAGCTTTCTTT
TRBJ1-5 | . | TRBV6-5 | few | CASSYDPPPGGQPQHF | TGTGCCAGCAGTTACGACCCCCCCCCGGGTGGTCAGCCCCAGCATTTT
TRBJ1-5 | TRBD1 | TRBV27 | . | CASKGADQPQHF | TGTGCCAGCAAGGGGGCAGATCAGCCCCAGCATTTT
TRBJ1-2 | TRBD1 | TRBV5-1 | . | CASSPGGVNYGYTF | TGCGCCAGCAGCCCAGGGGGAGTGAACTATGGCTACACCTTC
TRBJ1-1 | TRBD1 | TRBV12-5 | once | CASGLQGAGTEAFF | TGTGCTAGTGGCCTCCAGGGGGCTGGAACTGAAGCTTTCTTT
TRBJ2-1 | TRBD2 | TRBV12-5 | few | CASGAVSFPVPSGSSYNEQFF | TGTGCTAGTGGTGCTGTGTCCTTTCCCGTACCTAGCGGAAGCTCCTACAATGAGCAGTTCTTC
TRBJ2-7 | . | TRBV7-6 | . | CASSPELAGSSYEQYF | TGTGCCAGCAGCCCCGAATTGGCGGGAAGCTCCTACGAGCAGTACTTC
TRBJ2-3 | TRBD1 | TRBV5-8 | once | CASSLGNRGRIRTDTQYF | TGTGCCAGCAGCTTGGGAAACAGGGGGCGGATCCGGACAGATACGCAGTATTTT
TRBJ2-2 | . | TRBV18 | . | CASSGGQLANTGELFF | TGTGCCAGCTCAGGTGGACAGCTCGCGAACACCGGGGAGCTGTTTTTT
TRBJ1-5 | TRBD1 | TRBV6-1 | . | CASSGEGTTGENQPQHF | TGTGCCAGCAGTGGGGAGGGAACGACAGGGGAGAATCAGCCCCAGCATTTT
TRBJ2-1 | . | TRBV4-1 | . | CASSQVGGGQFF | TGCGCCAGCAGCCAAGTAGGGGGTGGGCAGTTCTTC
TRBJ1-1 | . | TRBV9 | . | CASSVAQGTGNTEAFF | TGTGCCAGCAGCGTAGCACAGGGAACCGGGAACACTGAAGCTTTCTTT
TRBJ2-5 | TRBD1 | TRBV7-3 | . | CASSLGNRGGETQYF | TGTGCCAGCAGCTTAGGCAACAGGGGTGGAGAGACCCAGTACTTC
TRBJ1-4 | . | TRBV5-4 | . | CASSSAGRFDEKLFF | TGTGCCAGCAGCTCCGCAGGGCGGTTTGATGAAAAACTGTTTTTT
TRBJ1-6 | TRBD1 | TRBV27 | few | CASSFLDGTGVNSPLHF | TGTGCCAGCAGTTTCCTCGACGGGACAGGGGTTAATTCACCCCTCCACTTT
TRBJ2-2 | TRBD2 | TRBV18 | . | CASSPAGVTMAGELFF | TGTGCCAGCTCACCAGCGGGAGTGACCATGGCCGGGGAGCTGTTTTTT
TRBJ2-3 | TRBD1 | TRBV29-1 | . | CSVEGRTGVADTQYF | TGCAGCGTTGAAGGAAGAACAGGGGTGGCGGATACGCAGTATTTT
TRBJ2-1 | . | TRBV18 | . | CASSGGLNNEQFF | TGTGCCAGCTCGGGGGGACTCAACAATGAGCAGTTCTTC
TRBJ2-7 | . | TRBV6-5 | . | CASSSSGYSYEQYF | TGTGCCAGCAGTTCCAGCGGTTATTCCTACGAGCAGTACTTC
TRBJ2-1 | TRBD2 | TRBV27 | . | CASSWTTGHSARTSENGEQFF | TGTGCCAGCAGTTGGACAACAGGCCACTCCGCCCGGACTAGCGAAAACGGGGAGCAGTTCTTC
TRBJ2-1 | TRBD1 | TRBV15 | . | CATSRSSITGTGRWNEQFF | TGTGCCACCAGCAGAAGTTCCATTACCGGGACAGGGAGGTGGAATGAGCAGTTCTTC
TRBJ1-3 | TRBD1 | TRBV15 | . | CATSRDLSGGSGNTIYF | TGTGCCACCAGCAGAGATCTCTCAGGGGGCTCTGGAAACACCATATATTTT
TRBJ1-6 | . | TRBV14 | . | CASSQGSRGWHSPLHF | TGTGCCAGCAGCCAGGGTTCGCGGGGGTGGCATTCACCCCTCCACTTT
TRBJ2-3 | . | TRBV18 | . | CASSPARRPTDTQYF | TGTGCCAGCTCACCCGCAAGGAGGCCCACAGATACGCAGTATTTT
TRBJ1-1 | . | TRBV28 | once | CASSFRTPYNTEAFF | TGTGCCAGCAGTTTCAGGACACCTTATAACACTGAAGCTTTCTTT
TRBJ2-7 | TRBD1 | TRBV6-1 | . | CASSEIPGGTPYEQYF | TGTGCCAGCAGTGAGATCCCAGGGGGTACCCCCTACGAGCAGTACTTC
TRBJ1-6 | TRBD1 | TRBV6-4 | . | CASRRDRDSPLHF | TGTGCCAGCAGACGGGACAGGGATTCACCCCTCCACTTT